These 20 T cell receptor beta chains were sequenced from one sample in a study of cytomegalovirus exposure and HLA in healthy donors. Vbeta (60) and Jbeta (13) primers were used in the PCR. Sequencing was performed with immunoSEQ multiplex PCR; in TCRdb, only in-frame clones are kept and a portion is missing. The sample holds about 110,000 clones, roughly 70% seen once. Sequencing used PBMCs. The receptors were sampled from a man aged 35 to 55 in good health and CMV-seropositive.

The chain combines TRBV10-3 with TRBJ2-2; 7 nucleotides line up with TRBD2. From germline, CDR1 is ENHRY and CDR2 SYGVKD. V was clipped by 8 bases and J by 7 bases; unmatched bases: 13. The CDR3 loop spans 15 amino acids. The CDR3 DNA is TGTGCCATCTCGAACGCGGGAGTCATTGACGGGGAGCTGTTTTTT. Protein product: CAISNAGVIDGELFF.

The rearrangement uses TRBV6-4 and TRBJ1-2; 10 bases are a match to TRBD1. Germline trimming cut 8 bases from V and 4 bases from J; bases unmatched to any gene: 7. Germline CDR1 and CDR2: MRHNA and SNTAGT. The CDR3 has 14 amino acids. The CDR3: CASGDRGRGYGYTF. The CDR3 coding sequence is TGTGCCAGCGGGGACAGGGGACGGGGCTATGGCTACACCTTC.

The chain has TRBV6-6 and TRBJ2-1; 8 positions agree with TRBD2. Germline V gene data show CDR1 as MNHNY and CDR2 as SVGAGI (reference sequence). V gave up 0 bases and J gave up 4 bases; unmatched junction bases: 2. The CDR3 contains 15 residues. Written as DNA, the CDR3 is TGTGCCAGCAGTTACTCGCCGGGGGGGTACAATGAGCAGTTCTTC. Residues: CASSYSPGGYNEQFF.

The V gene is TRBV2, the J gene TRBJ1-1; D not certain. This CDR3 spans 13 amino acids. Germline lookup yields CDR1 SNHLY and CDR2 FYNNEI. The V end was cut by 7 bases, the J end by 1 base, with 10 bases between. The CDR3 bases are TGTGCCAGCATTCCCCAAGCGAACACTGAAGCTTTCTTT. Protein product: CASIPQANTEAFF.

The gene calls are TRBV19 and TRBJ2-3; 7 nucleotides agree with TRBD2. Trimming took 6 bases from V and 5 from J; bases not matched to a gene: 11. Germline assignment: CDR1 LNHDA and CDR2 SQIVND (reference sequence). The CDR3 runs to 15 residues. CDR3: CASRLGLPPGDTQYF. Written as DNA, the CDR3 is TGTGCCAGTAGACTGGGACTACCTCCGGGAGATACGCAGTATTTT. The full variable domain, its missing parts supplied by reference TRBV19 and TRBJ2-3, is DGGITQSPKYLFRKEGQNVTLSCEQNLNHDAMYWYRQDPGQGLRLIYYSQIVNDFQKGDIAEGYSVSREKKESFPLTVTSAQKNPTAFYLCASRLGLPPGDTQYFGPGTRLTVL.

The V gene is TRBV6-6, the J gene TRBJ1-1, with D tentatively TRBD1 (6 bases). CDR3 length: 13 residues. CDR1 and CDR2 from the germline V gene are MNHNY and SVGAGI (reference sequence). V lost 5 bases to trimming and J lost 7 bases, with 14 bases between them. CDR3 DNA: TGTGCCAGCAGTCGCAGGGGCGACAGTGAAGCTTTCTTT. Translated, it gives CASSRRGDSEAFF.

CDR3 bases: TGTGCCAGCAGCACAGGACTAGCGGGGACCTACGAGCAGTACTTC. It specifies CASSTGLAGTYEQYF. The chain carries TRBV5-4 and TRBJ2-7; 12 positions agree with TRBD2. V lost 4 bases and J lost 2; bases outside the gene matches: 4. CDR1 is SGHNT and CDR2 is YYREEE in the germline V gene (reference sequence). CDR3 length equals 15 residues.

The chain employs TRBV5-1 and TRBJ2-1; D may be TRBD1 (6 bases). CDR1 and CDR2 from the germline V gene are SGHRS and YFSETQ. V gave up 7 bases and J gave up 4 bases, with 12 bases separating them. CDR3 size: 13 residues. CDR3 residues: CASHTGPYNEQFF. The DNA for the CDR3 is TGCGCCAGCCATACAGGGCCATACAATGAGCAGTTCTTC.

V is TRBV30 and J is TRBJ1-4, with 8 bases that match TRBD1. The junction had 6 bases not matched to a gene; V was cut back by 4 bases and J by 8 bases. CDR3 length equals 13 residues. Per germline, CDR1 GTSNPN and CDR2 SVGIG (reference sequence). The CDR3 here is CAWNTGGWEKLFF. Written as DNA, the CDR3 is TGTGCCTGGAATACAGGGGGGTGGGAAAAACTGTTTTTT.

This chain links TRBV30 with TRBJ1-2; weak D call: TRBD1 (6 bases). Trimming pared 7 bases from V and 7 bases from J, leaving 19 bases between. Per germline, CDR1 GTSNPN and CDR2 SVGIG (reference sequence). The CDR3 has 13 amino acids. The CDR3 reads CASPGAGAGGYTF. The CDR3 region has the DNA TGTGCCTCCCCCGGGGCAGGGGCCGGTGGCTACACCTTC. The complete variable domain, with remaining parts taken from reference TRBV30 and TRBJ1-2, reads SQTIHQWPATLVQPVGSPLSLECTVEGTSNPNLYWYRQAAGRGLQLLFYSVGIGQISSEVPQNLSASRPQDRQFILSSKKLLLSDSGFYLCASPGAGAGGYTFGSGTRLTVV.

For this clone: The sample has other DNA sequences that encode this CDR3 too. The V and J genes are TRBV7-3 and TRBJ2-1; D gene unclear. V shed 2 bases and J shed 0 bases, with 8 bases lying between them. The CDR3 contains 15 residues. Per germline, CDR1 SGHTA and CDR2 FQGTGA. In DNA, the CDR3 is TGTGCCAGCAGCTTAGACGGGTCCTCCTACAATGAGCAGTTCTTC. Encoded protein: CASSLDGSSYNEQFF.

This clone has more than one count but fewer than ten. V usage is TRBV28 and J usage is TRBJ2-7; 10 bases match TRBD2. The germline V gene has CDR1 MDHEN and CDR2 SYDVKM. The CDR3 sequence is 18 residues long. V lost 2 bases, J lost 2 bases, and 12 bases stayed unmatched. The DNA of the CDR3 is TGTGCCAGCAGTTTAGGGTCTTTTGGGACTAGCGTCACCTACGAGCAGTACTTC. Protein: CASSLGSFGTSVTYEQYF.

V and J are TRBV27 and TRBJ2-1; 11 bases line up with TRBD2. The CDR3 sequence is 17 residues long. Per the germline V gene, CDR1 is MNHEY and CDR2 is SMNVEV (reference sequence). With V trimmed by 6 bases and J by 8 bases, 15 bases remained unmatched. The CDR3 protein is CASSEKGLAVGRDEQFF. The CDR3 coding sequence is TGTGCCAGCAGCGAAAAGGGACTAGCGGTCGGTCGCGATGAGCAGTTCTTC.

The chain employs TRBV6-5 and TRBJ1-5; the match to TRBD1 covers 8 bases. Trimming took 6 bases from V and 6 from J; bases not matched to a gene: 4. Germline-derived CDR1 and CDR2 are MNHEY and SVGAGI. The CDR3 is 13 residues long. The CDR3 protein is CASSDRGGQPQHF. The CDR3 DNA reads TGTGCCAGCAGCGACAGGGGCGGTCAGCCCCAGCATTTT.

The chain has TRBV6-5 and TRBJ2-7; D is perhaps TRBD1 (5 bases). The germline V gene encodes CDR1 MNHEY and CDR2 SVGAGI. CDR3 length equals 15 residues. V was trimmed by 0 bases and J by 1 base, leaving 10 bases between them. The CDR3 loop reads CASSYSVDSSYEQYF. In nucleotides, the CDR3 is TGTGCCAGCAGTTACTCGGTTGACAGTTCCTACGAGCAGTACTTC.

The rearrangement joins TRBV5-1 to TRBJ1-2; TRBD1 matches 7 bases. The CDR3 has 17 amino acids. The germline V gene encodes CDR1 SGHRS and CDR2 YFSETQ. Trimming took 0 bases from V and 2 from J; bases not matched to a gene: 10. The CDR3: CASSLAGQATLNYGYTF. Written as DNA, the CDR3 is TGCGCCAGCAGCTTGGCAGGACAGGCGACCTTAAACTATGGCTACACCTTC.

The V gene is TRBV9, the J gene TRBJ1-5; the D gene is possibly TRBD1 (5 bases). The V end was cut by 5 bases, the J end by 11 bases, with 17 bases between. The germline gives CDR1 SGDLS, CDR2 YYNGEE. The CDR3 is 13 residues long. The CDR3 sequence: CASSGDWKSAQHF. CDR3 nucleotide sequence: TGTGCCAGCAGTGGGGACTGGAAATCAGCCCAGCATTTT.

J is TRBJ2-1 and V is TRBV5-5, with TRBD2 identical over 11 bases. CDR1 is SGHKS, CDR2 YYEKEE, per germline (reference sequence). V was clipped by 9 bases and J by 4 bases; unmatched bases: 18. The CDR3 runs to 18 residues. For the CDR3, the DNA is TGTGCCACGAAGATAGCGGGAGGGCCAACCCAACCGTACAATGAGCAGTTCTTC. Its translation is CATKIAGGPTQPYNEQFF. Supplemented by reference TRBV5-5 and TRBJ2-1, the full variable domain reads DAGVTQSPTHLIKTRGQQVTLRCSPISGHKSVSWYQQVLGQGPQFIFQYYEKEERGRGNFPDRFSARQFPNYSSELNVNALLLGDSALYLCATKIAGGPTQPYNEQFFGPGTRLTVL.

V is TRBV6-1 and J is TRBJ2-7; TRBD1 aligns across 10 bases. CDR1 and CDR2 from the germline V gene are MNHNS and SASEGT. This CDR3 region has 14 residues. V gave up 1 base and J gave up 8 bases; unmatched junction bases: 5. CDR3 residues: CASSEGDRGRQQYV. Written as DNA, the CDR3 is TGTGCCAGCAGTGAAGGGGACAGGGGACGTCAGCAGTACGTC.

This rearrangement joins TRBV1 to TRBJ1-1; TRBD1 was called by the table and not checked on the DNA. TRBV1 has pseudogene status. The length of the CDR3 is 14 residues. The chain's CDR3 is CTSSHGGQQTEAFF. CDR3 nucleotides: TGCACCAGCAGCCACGGGGGACAGCAAACTGAAGCTTTCTTT.